The 12 T cell receptor beta chains given below trace back to one sample, sequenced in a study of T cells in Graves' hyperthyroidism and ophthalmopathy. The TCR beta CDR3 regions underwent amplification using RNA transcripts as the source. HTBI primers drove first-round RT-PCR of the TCR CDR3. One entry per CDR3 protein results from TCRdb running MiXCR on the multiplex PCR reads. The sample shows almost 35,000 distinct CDR3 sequences, approximately 50% of them seen only once. Sequencing used blood. The receptors stem from a woman aged 40 to 50 with Graves' ophthalmopathy.

V is TRBV15 and J is TRBJ1-5; a possible D gene is TRBD1 (5 bases). CDR3 length: 16 residues. The germline V gene encodes CDR1 LNHNV and CDR2 YYDKDF (reference sequence). V was clipped by 2 bases and J by 3 bases, with 14 bases between them. The CDR3 DNA sequence: TGTGCCACCAGCAGAAGGGTCAGAGGGGACAATCAGCCCCAGCATTTT. This translates into CATSRRVRGDNQPQHF.

This clonotype was counted many times. At one of its ends the junction is not consistent with the germline gene, which may arise from a read error. The chain combines TRBV5-1 with TRBJ2-2, with TRBD1 matching 8 bases. CDR1 and CDR2 from the germline V gene are SGHRS and YFSETQ. The CDR3 runs 15 residues. The CDR3 protein is CASSLGTGNTGGLFF. The CDR3 region has the DNA TGCGCCAGCAGCTTGGGGACAGGGAACACCGGGGGGCTGTTTTTT.

This clonotype was seen more than once but under ten times. The chain is built from TRBV6-2 or TRBV6-3 and TRBJ2-1, with TRBD2 matching 7 bases. Germline V CDR1 and CDR2: MNHEY, SVGEGT. After removal of 3 bases from V and 5 bases from J, the junction contained 13 bases not matched to a gene. The CDR3 is made up of 17 amino acids. The CDR3 DNA reads as TGTGCCAGCAGTTATTACGGCGGGGGTGTACTAAACAATGAGCAGTTCTTC. Protein product: CASSYYGGGVLNNEQFF.

This clonotype was counted ten times or more. The chain joins TRBV28 to TRBJ1-2, with D possibly being TRBD1 (6 bases). Trimming removed 4 bases from V and 4 bases from J, with 10 bases in between. This CDR3 has 13 amino acids. Germline lookup yields CDR1 MDHEN and CDR2 SYDVKM. The CDR3 loop is CASSWGGGYGYTF. The DNA of the CDR3 is TGTGCCAGCAGTTGGGGGGGCGGCTATGGCTACACCTTC.

This clonotype has a count of ten or more. The chain combines TRBV28 with TRBJ2-3; possibly TRBD1 for D (6 bases). The length of the CDR3 is 15 residues. Germline V CDR1 and CDR2: MDHEN, SYDVKM. Trimming took 7 bases from V and 2 from J, leaving 16 bases between them. The CDR3 DNA sequence: TGTGCCAGCACACTCCCCGGACAGTACACAGATACGCAGTATTTT. Its protein is CASTLPGQYTDTQYF.

This clonotype was picked up many times. This sequence joins TRBV9 and TRBJ1-3; weak D call: TRBD1 (6 bases). CDR1 and CDR2 from the germline V gene are SGDLS and YYNGEE. The V and J ends lost 3 bases and 0 bases respectively, with 10 bases between them. This CDR3 is 15 amino acids long. Here the CDR3 reads CASSAWGASGNTIYF. In DNA form, the CDR3 reads TGTGCCAGCAGCGCGTGGGGGGCCTCTGGAAACACCATATATTTT.

The rearrangement uses TRBV29-1 and TRBJ2-7; 10 bases line up with TRBD1. V shed 7 bases and J 6 bases; nucleotides not matched to a gene: 12. The CDR3 sequence is 14 residues long. Per the germline V gene, CDR1 is SQVTM and CDR2 is ANQGSEA. Written as DNA, the CDR3 is TGCAGCGGCGGAGGCTGGGACAGGGGTTCCGAGCAGTACTTC. This encodes CSGGGWDRGSEQYF.

V usage is TRBV10-3 and J usage is TRBJ1-5; tentatively, D is TRBD1 (5 bases). The CDR3 contains 17 residues. Per the germline V gene, CDR1 is ENHRY and CDR2 is SYGVKD. CDR3 sequence: CACGSSTLSQGSQPQHF. The CDR3 DNA reads as TGTGCATGTGGGTCAAGCACTCTATCCCAGGGAAGTCAGCCCCAGCATTTT.

This clonotype was observed at least ten times. This chain links TRBV6-1 with TRBJ2-7, with D possibly matching TRBD2 (5 bases). The CDR3 has 13 residues. V was clipped by 8 bases and J by 1 base, with 12 bases between them. Germline CDR1 reads MNHNS; CDR2 reads SASEGT. DNA for the CDR3: TGTGCCAGCGGCGAGGGTCATTCCTACGAGCAGTACTTC. Amino acids: CASGEGHSYEQYF.

This clonotype was counted ten times or more. V usage is TRBV6-1 and J usage is TRBJ1-6; possible D gene TRBD1, 5 bases. The CDR3 consists of 15 residues. V was clipped by 8 bases and J by 11 bases, with 22 bases between them. CDR1 is MNHNS, CDR2 SASEGT, per germline. The CDR3 loop reads CASLDGRTTFTPLHF. CDR3 nucleotides: TGTGCCAGCCTTGACGGGAGGACAACGTTTACACCCCTCCACTTT.

The chain employs TRBV9 and TRBJ2-1; 8 nucleotides align to TRBD2. V lost 4 bases, J lost 8 bases, and 8 bases stayed unmatched. This CDR3 contains 14 residues. Germline CDR1 reads SGDLS; CDR2 reads YYNGEE. In DNA form, the CDR3 reads TGTGCCAGCAGCACTAGCGGCTCCTTGGATGAGCAGTTCTTC. The encoded protein is CASSTSGSLDEQFF.

This clonotype has at least ten counts. The chain uses TRBV6-2 or TRBV6-3 and TRBJ2-7; D is unresolved. The germline gives CDR1 MNHEY, CDR2 SVGEGT. The ends were cut back, 4 bases at V and 0 bases at J, with 4 bases in the middle. This CDR3 is 12 amino acids long. The CDR3, as DNA: TGTGCCAGCAGTTTGAGCTCCTACGAGCAGTACTTC. This gives the protein CASSLSSYEQYF.